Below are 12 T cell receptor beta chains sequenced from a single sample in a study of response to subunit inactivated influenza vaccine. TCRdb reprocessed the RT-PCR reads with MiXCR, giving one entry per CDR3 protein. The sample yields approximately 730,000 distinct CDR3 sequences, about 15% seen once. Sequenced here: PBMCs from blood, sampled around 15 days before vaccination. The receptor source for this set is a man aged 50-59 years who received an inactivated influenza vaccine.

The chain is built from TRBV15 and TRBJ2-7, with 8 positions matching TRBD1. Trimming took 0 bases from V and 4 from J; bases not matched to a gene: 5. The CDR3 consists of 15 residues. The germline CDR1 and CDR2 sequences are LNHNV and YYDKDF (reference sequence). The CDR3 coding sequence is TGTGCCACCAGCAGAGACACAGGGGGTGTATACGAGCAGTACTTC. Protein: CATSRDTGGVYEQYF.

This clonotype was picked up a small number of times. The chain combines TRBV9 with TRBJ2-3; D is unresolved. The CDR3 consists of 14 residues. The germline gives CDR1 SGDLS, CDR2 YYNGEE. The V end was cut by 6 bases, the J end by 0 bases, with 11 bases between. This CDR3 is CASKDITSTDTQYF. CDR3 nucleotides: TGTGCCAGCAAGGATATAACTAGCACAGATACGCAGTATTTT. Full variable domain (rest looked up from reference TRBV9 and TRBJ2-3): DSGVTQTPKHLITATGQRVTLRCSPRSGDLSVYWYQQSLDQGLQFLIQYYNGEERAKGNILERFSAQQFPDLHSELNLSSLELGDSALYFCASKDITSTDTQYFGPGTRLTVL.

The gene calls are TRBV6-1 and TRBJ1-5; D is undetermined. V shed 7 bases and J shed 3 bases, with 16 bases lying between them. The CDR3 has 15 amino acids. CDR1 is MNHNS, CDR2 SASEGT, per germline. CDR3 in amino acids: CASTAVRDPNQPQHF. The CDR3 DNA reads TGTGCCAGCACCGCCGTCCGTGACCCCAATCAGCCCCAGCATTTT.

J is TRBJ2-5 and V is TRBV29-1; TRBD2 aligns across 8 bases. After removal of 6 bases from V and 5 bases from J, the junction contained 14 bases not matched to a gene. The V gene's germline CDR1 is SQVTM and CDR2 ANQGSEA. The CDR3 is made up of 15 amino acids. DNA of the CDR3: TGCAGCGTCCACCCTCGGGGGGGGCGCGGGGAGACCCAGTACTTC. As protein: CSVHPRGGRGETQYF.

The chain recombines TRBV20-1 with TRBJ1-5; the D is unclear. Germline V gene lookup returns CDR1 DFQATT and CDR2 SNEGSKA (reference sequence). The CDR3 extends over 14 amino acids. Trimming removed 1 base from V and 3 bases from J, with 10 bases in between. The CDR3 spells CSARVSGYNQPQHF. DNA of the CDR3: TGCAGTGCTAGAGTTTCCGGGTACAATCAGCCCCAGCATTTT.

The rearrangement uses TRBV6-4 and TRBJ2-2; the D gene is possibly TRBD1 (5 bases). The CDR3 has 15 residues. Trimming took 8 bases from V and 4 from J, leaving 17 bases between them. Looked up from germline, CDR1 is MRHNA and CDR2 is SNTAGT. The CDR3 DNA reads TGTGCCAGCCGAGACAGTCCCGTTGGCACCGGGGAGCTGTTTTTT. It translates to CASRDSPVGTGELFF.

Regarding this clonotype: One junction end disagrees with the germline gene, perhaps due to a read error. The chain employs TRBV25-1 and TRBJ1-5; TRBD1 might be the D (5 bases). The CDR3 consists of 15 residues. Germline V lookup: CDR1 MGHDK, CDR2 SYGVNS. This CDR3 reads CASSGDRGGYQHQHF. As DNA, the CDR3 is TGTGCCAGCAGCGGGGACCGGGGAGGATATCAGCACCAGCATTTT.

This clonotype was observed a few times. The CDR3 reads CASSLRRGRGPSQNIQYF. CDR3 bases: TGTGCCAGCAGCTTAAGAAGAGGAAGGGGGCCCAGTCAAAACATTCAGTACTTC. The chain links TRBV11-2 to TRBJ2-4; 7 bases align to TRBD1. Germline V gene sequence: CDR1 SGHAT, CDR2 FQNNGV. The CDR3 contains 18 residues. V lost 2 bases, J lost 5 bases, and 15 bases stayed unmatched.

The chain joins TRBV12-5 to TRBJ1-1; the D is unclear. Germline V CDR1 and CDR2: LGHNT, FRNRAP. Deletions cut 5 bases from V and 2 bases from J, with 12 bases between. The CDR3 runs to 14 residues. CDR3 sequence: CASGPEHPNTEAFF. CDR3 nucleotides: TGTGCTAGTGGTCCCGAACACCCAAACACTGAAGCTTTCTTT.

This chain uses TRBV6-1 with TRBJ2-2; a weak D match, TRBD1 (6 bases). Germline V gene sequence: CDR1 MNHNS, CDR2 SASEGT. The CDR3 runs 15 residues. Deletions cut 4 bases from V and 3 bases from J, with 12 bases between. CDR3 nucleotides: TGTGCCAGCAGTGGGCAGGGGTTGGACACCGGGGAGCTGTTTTTT. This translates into CASSGQGLDTGELFF.

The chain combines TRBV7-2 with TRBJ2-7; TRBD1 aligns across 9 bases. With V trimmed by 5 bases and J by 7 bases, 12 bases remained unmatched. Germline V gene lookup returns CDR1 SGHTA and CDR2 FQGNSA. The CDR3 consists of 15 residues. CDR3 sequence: CASSPRRTGVGEQYF. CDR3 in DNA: TGTGCCAGCAGCCCTAGGAGGACAGGGGTGGGTGAGCAGTACTTC. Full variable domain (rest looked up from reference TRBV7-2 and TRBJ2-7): GAGVSQSPSNKVTEKGKDVELRCDPISGHTALYWYRQSLGQGLEFLIYFQGNSAPDKSGLPSDRFSAERTGGSVSTLTIQRTQQEDSAVYLCASSPRRTGVGEQYFGPGTRLTVT.

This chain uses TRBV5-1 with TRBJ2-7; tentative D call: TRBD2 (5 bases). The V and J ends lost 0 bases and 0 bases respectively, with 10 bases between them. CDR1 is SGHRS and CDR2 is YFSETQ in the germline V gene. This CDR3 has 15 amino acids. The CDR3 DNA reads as TGCGCCAGCAGCTTGGGAGTCGGGGTCTCCTACGAGCAGTACTTC. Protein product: CASSLGVGVSYEQYF.